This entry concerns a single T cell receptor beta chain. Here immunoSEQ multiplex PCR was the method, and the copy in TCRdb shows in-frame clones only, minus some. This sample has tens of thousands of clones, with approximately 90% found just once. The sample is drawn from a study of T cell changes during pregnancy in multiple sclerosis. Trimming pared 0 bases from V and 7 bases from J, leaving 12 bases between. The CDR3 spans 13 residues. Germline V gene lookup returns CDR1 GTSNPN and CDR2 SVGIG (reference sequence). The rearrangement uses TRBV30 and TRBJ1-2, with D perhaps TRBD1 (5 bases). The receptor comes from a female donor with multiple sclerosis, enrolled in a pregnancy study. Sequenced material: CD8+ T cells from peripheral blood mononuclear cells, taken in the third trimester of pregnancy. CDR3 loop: CAWSVPAGGGYTF. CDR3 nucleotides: TGTGCCTGGAGTGTACCAGCCGGGGGTGGCTACACCTTC.